The clone carrying this T cell receptor (beta chain) has just a few counts. This record comes from a study of spatial heterogeneity in lung cancer. Time point indicated: sample taken at primary tumor resection. The input material, whole RNA from tumor, nontumor lung or frozen PBMC, was sequenced unsorted. TCRdb ran MiXCR on the 5' RACE reads and lists one entry per CDR3 protein. The repertoire holds approximately 82,000 distinct CDR3 sequences, with around 12% as singletons. V lost 4 bases, J lost 7 bases, and 13 bases lay in between. Germline-derived CDR1 and CDR2 are SGHVS and FQNEAQ. This CDR3 is 13 amino acids long.

This rearrangement joins TRBV7-8 to TRBJ2-5; possibly TRBD2 for D (6 bases). This sequence was found in a male donor with early-stage non-small cell lung cancer. The source was PBMCs, collected at surgery. Here the CDR3 reads CASSSRKEGTQYF. CDR3 sequence (DNA): TGTGCCAGCAGCTCTAGGAAGGAGGGGACCCAGTACTTC.